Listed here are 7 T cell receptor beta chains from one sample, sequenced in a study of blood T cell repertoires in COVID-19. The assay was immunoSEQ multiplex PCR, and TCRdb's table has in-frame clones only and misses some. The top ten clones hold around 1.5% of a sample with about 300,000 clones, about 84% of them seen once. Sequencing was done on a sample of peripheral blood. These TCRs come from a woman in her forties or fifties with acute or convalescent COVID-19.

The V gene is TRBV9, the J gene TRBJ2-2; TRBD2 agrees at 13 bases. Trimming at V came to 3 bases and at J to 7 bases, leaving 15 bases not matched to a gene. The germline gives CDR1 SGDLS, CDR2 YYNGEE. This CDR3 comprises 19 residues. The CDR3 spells CASSARRTSGSIWGGELFF. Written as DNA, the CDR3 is TGTGCCAGCAGCGCCCGCCGGACTAGCGGGAGTATCTGGGGCGGGGAGCTGTTTTTT.

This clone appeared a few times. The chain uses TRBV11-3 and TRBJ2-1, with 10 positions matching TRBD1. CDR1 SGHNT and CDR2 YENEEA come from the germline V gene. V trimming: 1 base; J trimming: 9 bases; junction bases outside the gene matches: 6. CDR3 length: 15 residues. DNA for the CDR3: TGTGCCAGCAGCTTAGGGGACAGGGGAGAGAGTGAGCAGTTCTTC. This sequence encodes CASSLGDRGESEQFF.

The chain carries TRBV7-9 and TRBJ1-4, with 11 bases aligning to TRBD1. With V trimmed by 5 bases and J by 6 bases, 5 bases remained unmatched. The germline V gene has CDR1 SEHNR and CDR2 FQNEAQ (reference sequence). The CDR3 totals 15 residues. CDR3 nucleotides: TGTGCCAGCAGCCCCGCGGACAGGGGGCATGAAAAACTGTTTTTT. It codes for CASSPADRGHEKLFF.

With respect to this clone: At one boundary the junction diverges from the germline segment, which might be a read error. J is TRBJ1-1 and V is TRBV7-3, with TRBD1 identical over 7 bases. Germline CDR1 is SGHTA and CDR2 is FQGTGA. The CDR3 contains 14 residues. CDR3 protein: CASSGAGGVGENQF. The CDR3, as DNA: TGTGCCAGCAGCGGAGCAGGGGGTGTGGGGGAGAATCAATTT.

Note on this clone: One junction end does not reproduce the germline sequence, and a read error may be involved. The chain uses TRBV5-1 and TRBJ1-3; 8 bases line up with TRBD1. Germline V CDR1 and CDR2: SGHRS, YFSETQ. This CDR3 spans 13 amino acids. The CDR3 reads CASSLEERTGKDF. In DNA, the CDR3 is TGCGCCAGCAGCTTGGAGGAAAGGACAGGGAAGGATTTT.

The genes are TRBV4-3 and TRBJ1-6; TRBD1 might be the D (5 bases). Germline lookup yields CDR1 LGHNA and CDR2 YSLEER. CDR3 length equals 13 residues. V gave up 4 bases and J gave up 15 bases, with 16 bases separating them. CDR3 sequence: CASSPPTGGYLHF. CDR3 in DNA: TGCGCCAGCAGCCCACCGACGGGGGGATACCTCCACTTT.

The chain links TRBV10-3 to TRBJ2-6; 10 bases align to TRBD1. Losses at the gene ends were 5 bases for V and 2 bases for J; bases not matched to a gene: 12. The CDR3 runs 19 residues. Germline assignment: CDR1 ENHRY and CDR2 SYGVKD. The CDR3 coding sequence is TGTGCCATCAGTCGTCAGAGACAGGGGGCAACTACTGGGGCCAACGTCCTGACTTTC. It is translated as CAISRQRQGATTGANVLTF.